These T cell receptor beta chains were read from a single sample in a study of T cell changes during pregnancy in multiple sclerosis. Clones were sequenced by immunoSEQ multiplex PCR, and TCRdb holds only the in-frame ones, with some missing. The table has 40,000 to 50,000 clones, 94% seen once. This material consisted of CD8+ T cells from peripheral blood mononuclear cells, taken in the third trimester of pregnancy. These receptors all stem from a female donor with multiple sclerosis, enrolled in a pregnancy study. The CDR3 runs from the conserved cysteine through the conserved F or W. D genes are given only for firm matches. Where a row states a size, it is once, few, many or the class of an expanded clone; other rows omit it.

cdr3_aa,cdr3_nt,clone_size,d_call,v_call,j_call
CASSHGQGEGTEAFF,TGTGCCAGTAGTCACGGACAGGGCGAGGGCACTGAAGCTTTCTTT,-,TRBD1,TRBV19,TRBJ1-1
CASSWGSGQAYEQYF,TGTGCCAGCAGCTGGGGGAGCGGACAGGCCTACGAGCAGTACTTC,-,TRBD1,TRBV5-5,TRBJ2-7
CASSFYEGTGVYNEQFF,TGTGCCAGCAGCTTCTATGAGGGGACAGGAGTCTACAATGAGCAGTTCTTC,once,TRBD1,TRBV7-9,TRBJ2-1
CASRPGQGVGGYTF,TGTGCCAGCAGACCGGGACAGGGGGTTGGGGGCTACACCTTC,-,TRBD1,TRBV27,TRBJ1-2
CASSQSLSYEQYF,TGCGCCAGCAGCCAGTCACTTTCCTACGAGCAGTACTTC,-,-,TRBV4-1,TRBJ2-7
CASSPSEGSEAFF,TGCGCCAGCAGCCCGTCCGAGGGATCTGAAGCTTTCTTT,-,-,TRBV5-1,TRBJ1-1
CASSVAMTGDGYTF,TGTGCCAGCAGCGTAGCTATGACAGGGGATGGCTACACCTTC,-,TRBD1,TRBV9,TRBJ1-2
CASSLAGEYNEQFF,TGTGCCAGCAGCTTGGCCGGGGAGTACAATGAGCAGTTCTTC,-,-,TRBV5-6,TRBJ2-1
CASSFFFRPQHF,TGTGCCAGCAGTTTCTTCTTCAGGCCCCAGCATTTT,-,-,TRBV28,TRBJ1-5
CASSSGTGTRKYYEQYF,TGCGCCAGCAGCTCAGGAACCGGGACTAGGAAGTACTACGAGCAGTACTTC,-,TRBD2,TRBV5-1,TRBJ2-7
CASSYGFNQPQHF,TGCGCCAGCAGCTACGGGTTCAATCAGCCCCAGCATTTT,-,-,TRBV5-1,TRBJ1-5
CASSISLLGHEQYF,TGTGCCAGTAGTATAAGCCTTCTAGGTCACGAGCAGTACTTC,medium-sized,-,TRBV19,TRBJ2-7
CSVAGASGGSTDTQYF,TGCAGCGTTGCCGGGGCTAGCGGGGGTAGCACAGATACGCAGTATTTT,-,TRBD2,TRBV29-1,TRBJ2-3
CAISFLAGSVTNTGELFF,TGTGCCATCAGCTTCTTAGCGGGTTCAGTTACGAACACCGGGGAGCTGTTTTTT,once,TRBD2,TRBV10-3,TRBJ2-2
CASSEGTSGSPGNIQYF,TGTGCCAGCAGCGAGGGGACTAGCGGGAGCCCGGGGAACATTCAGTACTTC,once,TRBD2,TRBV7-9,TRBJ2-4
CASSLDRDTEAFF,TGCGCCAGCAGCCTGGACAGGGACACTGAAGCTTTCTTT,-,TRBD1,TRBV5-1,TRBJ1-1
CASSLPMGLAKNIQYF,TGTGCCAGCAGCTTACCGATGGGACTAGCCAAAAACATTCAGTACTTC,-,-,TRBV7-2,TRBJ2-4
CASSRLAGGVNEQFF,TGTGCCAGCAGCCGCCTGGCGGGAGGGGTCAATGAGCAGTTCTTC,-,TRBD2,TRBV11-3,TRBJ2-1
CASSTSGGAASYEQYF,TGTGCCAGCAGCACATCGGGTGGAGCGGCCTCCTACGAGCAGTACTTC,-,-,TRBV7-9,TRBJ2-7
CASSQERTYWGEQYF,TGTGCCAGCAGCCAAGAAAGGACTTATTGGGGCGAGCAGTACTTC,-,-,TRBV4-2,TRBJ2-7
CASSEEGLNTEAFF,TGTGCCAGCAGTGAGGAGGGGCTGAACACTGAAGCTTTCTTT,-,-,TRBV6-4,TRBJ1-1
CASSAQGQGTEAFF,TGTGCCAGCAGCGCCCAGGGACAGGGGACTGAAGCTTTCTTT,-,TRBD1,TRBV9,TRBJ1-1
CASSSRDREWNYGYTF,TGTGCCAGCAGTTCAAGAGACAGGGAATGGAACTATGGCTACACCTTC,-,TRBD1,TRBV28,TRBJ1-2
CASSYSHRGTEQYF,TGTGCCAGCAGTTACTCTCACAGGGGTACCGAGCAGTACTTC,-,TRBD1,TRBV6-5,TRBJ2-7
CASTRAGGLHNEQFF,TGTGCCAGCACCCGAGCGGGAGGGCTTCACAATGAGCAGTTCTTC,-,TRBD2,TRBV2,TRBJ2-1
CASSGGQGGWNEQYF,TGTGCCAGCAGTGGGGGACAGGGAGGCTGGAACGAGCAGTACTTC,-,TRBD1,TRBV27,TRBJ2-7
CASSLRDRGLPLSAFF,TGTGCCAGCAGTTTACGGGACAGGGGTCTTCCGTTATCAGCTTTCTTT,-,TRBD1,TRBV28,TRBJ1-1
CASSLVTVAGTDTQYF,TGCGCCAGCAGCTTGGTGACGGTTGCCGGGACAGATACGCAGTATTTT,-,-,TRBV5-1,TRBJ2-3
CASSLTLKAGGGNEQFF,TGTGCCAGCAGCTTAACGTTAAAAGCGGGAGGAGGCAATGAGCAGTTCTTC,-,TRBD2,TRBV7-3,TRBJ2-1
CASSLRQLMNTEAFF,TGTGCCAGCAGTTTACGACAGTTAATGAACACTGAAGCTTTCTTT,-,-,TRBV28,TRBJ1-1
CASSLEAATGNTIYF,TGTGCCAGCAGCTTGGAAGCAGCGACTGGAAACACCATATATTTT,-,-,TRBV5-5,TRBJ1-3
CATSVGDEKLFF,TGTGCCACGTCGGTAGGGGATGAAAAACTGTTTTTT,-,-,TRBV2,TRBJ1-4
CASSLGVVLAGANEQFF,TGTGCCAGCAGCTTGGGAGTAGTACTAGCGGGAGCAAATGAGCAGTTCTTC,few,TRBD2,TRBV5-6,TRBJ2-1
CASKAGYNEQFF,TGTGCCAGCAAGGCGGGTTACAATGAGCAGTTCTTC,once,-,TRBV27,TRBJ2-1
CASSVAPADFSGNTIYF,TGTGCCAGCAGCGTAGCTCCCGCAGATTTCTCTGGAAACACCATATATTTT,-,-,TRBV9,TRBJ1-3
CASSSQGGEGYYNEQFF,TGTGCCAGCAGTTCCCAGGGGGGTGAGGGTTACTACAATGAGCAGTTCTTC,-,-,TRBV27,TRBJ2-1
CASSLRPSRYGYTF,TGTGCCAGCAGTTTACGCCCCAGTCGCTATGGCTACACCTTC,-,-,TRBV28,TRBJ1-2
CASSSPAGQETQYF,TGTGCCAGCAGTTCCCCCGCAGGTCAAGAGACCCAGTACTTC,-,-,TRBV28,TRBJ2-5
CASSSSKTGGYQETQYF,TGTGCCAGCAGTTCATCAAAGACGGGGGGGTACCAAGAGACCCAGTACTTC,-,TRBD2,TRBV28,TRBJ2-5
CASSMSSSGANVLTF,TGTGCCAGTAGTATGAGCTCTTCTGGGGCCAACGTCCTGACTTTC,-,-,TRBV19,TRBJ2-6
CASSQGPGQGSYEQYF,TGCGCCAGCAGCCAAGGACCGGGACAGGGCTCCTACGAGCAGTACTTC,-,TRBD1,TRBV4-3,TRBJ2-7
CASSLAESSYEQYF,TGTGCCAGCAGCTTAGCTGAGAGCTCCTACGAGCAGTACTTC,-,-,TRBV7-9,TRBJ2-7
CSVELGAYEQYF,TGCAGCGTTGAACTGGGAGCCTACGAGCAGTACTTC,-,-,TRBV29-1,TRBJ2-7
CASSVTDTAYEQYF,TGTGCCAGCAGCGTGACGGACACGGCCTACGAGCAGTACTTC,-,-,TRBV9,TRBJ2-7
CASRGENTEAFF,TGCGCCAGCAGGGGAGAGAACACTGAAGCTTTCTTT,-,-,TRBV23-1,TRBJ1-1
CATLSGNHAGELFF,TGTGCCACCTTAAGCGGGAACCACGCCGGGGAGCTGTTTTTT,once,TRBD2,TRBV2,TRBJ2-2
CASSPWGQTNTEAFF,TGTGCCAGCAGTCCCTGGGGACAGACGAACACTGAAGCTTTCTTT,once,TRBD1,TRBV28,TRBJ1-1
CASSPLVGGTYEQYF,TGCGCCAGCAGCCCTTTAGTCGGGGGGACCTACGAGCAGTACTTC,once,TRBD2,TRBV4-1,TRBJ2-7
CASSLGNEQYF,TGTGCCAGCAGCTTGGGTAACGAGCAGTACTTC,few,-,TRBV5-6,TRBJ2-7
CATSRDPPTGTLEQPQHF,TGTGCCACCAGCAGAGACCCCCCCACCGGGACACTCGAACAGCCCCAGCATTTT,-,-,TRBV15,TRBJ1-5
CASSKPGQGKSGELFF,TGTGCCAGCAGTAAACCGGGACAGGGAAAGTCCGGGGAGCTGTTTTTT,-,TRBD1,TRBV6-6,TRBJ2-2
CASRSPTGTGGDRYF,TGTGCCAGCAGATCCCCTACCGGGACAGGGGGCGATAGGTACTTC,-,TRBD1,TRBV28,TRBJ2-7
CASSEALGLAGADNEQFF,TGTGCCAGCAGTGAAGCCCTAGGACTAGCGGGCGCCGACAATGAGCAGTTCTTC,-,TRBD2,TRBV2,TRBJ2-1
CASSPTGSVGDTQYF,TGTGCCAGCAGTCCGACAGGGTCTGTAGGCGATACGCAGTATTTT,-,TRBD1,TRBV28,TRBJ2-3
CASSILAGVAYEQYF,TGTGCCAGTAGTATCCTAGCGGGAGTCGCCTACGAGCAGTACTTC,once,TRBD2,TRBV19,TRBJ2-7
CASRNRQGPPGNTIYF,TGTGCCAGCAGAAACAGACAGGGTCCACCCGGAAACACCATATATTTT,-,TRBD1,TRBV2,TRBJ1-3
CASSTSGYEQYF,TGTGCCAGTTCGACTAGCGGCTACGAGCAGTACTTC,-,TRBD2,TRBV19,TRBJ2-7
CASSGDNRGTQYF,TGTGCCAGCAGTGGGGATAATAGGGGTACGCAGTATTTT,-,-,TRBV7-9,TRBJ2-3
CASSLTLTGAYEQYF,TGCGCCAGCAGCCTCACGTTGACGGGAGCATACGAGCAGTACTTC,-,-,TRBV4-1,TRBJ2-7
CASSMNSDRGYTF,TGTGCCAGTAGTATGAACTCCGACAGAGGCTACACCTTC,-,-,TRBV19,TRBJ1-2